This T cell receptor beta chain was sequenced for a study of response to subunit inactivated influenza vaccine. From the RT-PCR reads, TCRdb called clonotypes with MiXCR, one entry per CDR3 protein. The sample contains roughly 520,000 distinct CDR3 sequences, over 25% of which appear only once. The CDR3 loop spans 16 amino acids. With V trimmed by 2 bases and J by 0 bases, 4 bases remained unmatched. The V gene's germline CDR1 is SGHDT and CDR2 YYEEEE. The chain has TRBV5-6 and TRBJ2-2; 7 bases align to TRBD1. The sequences come from CD4+ T cells sorted from PBMCs, collected roughly 5 days after vaccination. The sequence was obtained from a man in his forties or fifties who received an inactivated influenza vaccine. CDR3 amino acids: CASSFRQGSNTGELFF. CDR3 in DNA: TGTGCCAGCAGCTTCAGACAGGGCTCGAACACCGGGGAGCTGTTTTTT.